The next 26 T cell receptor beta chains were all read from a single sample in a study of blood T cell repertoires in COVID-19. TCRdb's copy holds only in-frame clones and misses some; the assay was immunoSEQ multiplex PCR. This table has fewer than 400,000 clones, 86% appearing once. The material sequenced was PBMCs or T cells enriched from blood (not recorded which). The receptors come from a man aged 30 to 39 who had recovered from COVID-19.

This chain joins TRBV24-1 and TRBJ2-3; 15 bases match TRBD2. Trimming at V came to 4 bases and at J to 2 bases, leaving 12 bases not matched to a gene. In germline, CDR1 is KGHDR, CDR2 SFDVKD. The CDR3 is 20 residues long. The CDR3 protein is CATSDRTSGRALLSTDTQYF. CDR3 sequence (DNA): TGTGCCACCAGTGACCGGACTAGCGGGAGGGCCTTACTATCCACAGATACGCAGTATTTT.

CDR3 DNA: TGCAGTGCTAGTGATCCGACAGGGACAACTGGCTACACCTTC. This gives the protein CSASDPTGTTGYTF. The chain links TRBV20-1 to TRBJ1-2; 7 bases map to TRBD1. After removal of 3 bases from V and 7 bases from J, the junction contained 11 bases not matched to a gene. In germline, CDR1 is DFQATT, CDR2 SNEGSKA (reference sequence). This CDR3 is 14 amino acids long.

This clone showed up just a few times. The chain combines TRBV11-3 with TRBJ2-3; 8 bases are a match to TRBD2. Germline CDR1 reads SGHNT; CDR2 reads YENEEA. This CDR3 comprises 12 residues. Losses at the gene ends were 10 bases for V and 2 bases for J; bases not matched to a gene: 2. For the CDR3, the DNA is TGTGCCACGGGACTAGTCACAGATACGCAGTATTTT. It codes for CATGLVTDTQYF.

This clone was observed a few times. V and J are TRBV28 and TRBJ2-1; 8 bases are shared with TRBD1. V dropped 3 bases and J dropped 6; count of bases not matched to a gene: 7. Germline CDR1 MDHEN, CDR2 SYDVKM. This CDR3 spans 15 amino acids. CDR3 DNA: TGTGCCAGCAGTTTGGGGAGGACAGGGCGCAATGAGCAGTTCTTC. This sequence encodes CASSLGRTGRNEQFF.

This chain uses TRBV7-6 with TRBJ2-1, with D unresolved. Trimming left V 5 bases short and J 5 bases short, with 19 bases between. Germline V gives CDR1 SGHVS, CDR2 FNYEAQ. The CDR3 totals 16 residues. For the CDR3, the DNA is TGTGCCAGCAGCGCGAGTGACTTGGATTTCAACAATGAGCAGTTCTTC. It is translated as CASSASDLDFNNEQFF.

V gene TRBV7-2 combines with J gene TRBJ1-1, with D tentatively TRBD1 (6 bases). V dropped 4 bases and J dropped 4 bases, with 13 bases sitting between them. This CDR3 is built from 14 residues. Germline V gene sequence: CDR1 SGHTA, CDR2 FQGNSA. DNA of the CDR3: TGTGCCAGCAGCTCACAGGGAGGGGGCACTGAAGCTTTCTTT. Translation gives CASSSQGGGTEAFF.

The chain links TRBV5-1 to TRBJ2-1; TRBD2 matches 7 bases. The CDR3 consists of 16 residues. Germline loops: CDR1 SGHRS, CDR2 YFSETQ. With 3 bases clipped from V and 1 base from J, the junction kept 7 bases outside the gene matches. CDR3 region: CASSSRRERSYNEQFF. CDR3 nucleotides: TGCGCCAGCAGCTCTAGGCGGGAGAGGTCCTACAATGAGCAGTTCTTC. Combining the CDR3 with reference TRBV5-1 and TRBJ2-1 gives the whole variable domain KAGVTQTPRYLIKTRGQQVTLSCSPISGHRSVSWYQQTPGQGLQFLFEYFSETQRNKGNFPGRFSGRQFSNSRSEMNVSTLELGDSALYLCASSSRRERSYNEQFFGPGTRLTVL.

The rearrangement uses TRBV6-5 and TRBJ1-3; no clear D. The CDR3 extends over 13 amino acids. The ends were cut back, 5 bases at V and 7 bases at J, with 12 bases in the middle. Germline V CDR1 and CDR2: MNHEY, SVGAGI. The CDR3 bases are TGTGCCAGCAGTCGCAGCGGGAAGAACACCATATATTTT. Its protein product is CASSRSGKNTIYF.

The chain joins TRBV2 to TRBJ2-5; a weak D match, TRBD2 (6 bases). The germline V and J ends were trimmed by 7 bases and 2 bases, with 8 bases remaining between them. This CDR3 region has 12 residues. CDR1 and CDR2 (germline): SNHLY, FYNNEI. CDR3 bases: TGTGCCAGCACGGGGGAACAAGAGACCCAGTACTTC. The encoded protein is CASTGEQETQYF.

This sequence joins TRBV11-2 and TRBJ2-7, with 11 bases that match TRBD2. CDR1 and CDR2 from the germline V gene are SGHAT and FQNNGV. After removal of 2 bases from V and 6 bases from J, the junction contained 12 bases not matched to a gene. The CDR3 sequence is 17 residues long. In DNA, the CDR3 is TGTGCCAGCAGCTTATATCTTAGCGGGGGGGCTAATGTCGAGCAGTACTTC. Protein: CASSLYLSGGANVEQYF.

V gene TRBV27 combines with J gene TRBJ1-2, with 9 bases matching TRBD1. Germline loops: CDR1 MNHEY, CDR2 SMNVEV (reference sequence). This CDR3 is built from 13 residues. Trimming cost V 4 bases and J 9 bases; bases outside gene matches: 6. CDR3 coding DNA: TGTGCCAGCAGTTCCGGGACAGGGTTTAGCTACACCTTC. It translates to CASSSGTGFSYTF.

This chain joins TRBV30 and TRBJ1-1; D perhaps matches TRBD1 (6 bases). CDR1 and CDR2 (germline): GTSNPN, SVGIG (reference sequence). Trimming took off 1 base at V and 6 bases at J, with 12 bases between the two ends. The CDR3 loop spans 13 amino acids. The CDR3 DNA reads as TGTGCCTGGAGTGGGGGGGGCCGGGCTGAAGCTTTCTTT. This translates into CAWSGGGRAEAFF.

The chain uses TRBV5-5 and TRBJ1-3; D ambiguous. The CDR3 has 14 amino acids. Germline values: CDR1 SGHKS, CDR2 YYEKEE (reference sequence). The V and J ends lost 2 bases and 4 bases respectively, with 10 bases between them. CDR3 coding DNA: TGTGCCAGCAGCTTTGAGGGTCGGGGAAACACCATATATTTT. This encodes CASSFEGRGNTIYF.

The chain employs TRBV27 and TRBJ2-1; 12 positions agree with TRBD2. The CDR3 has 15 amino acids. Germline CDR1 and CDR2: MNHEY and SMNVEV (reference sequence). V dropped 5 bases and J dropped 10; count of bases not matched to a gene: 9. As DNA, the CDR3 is TGTGCCAGCAGTCGCCCTAGCGGGGGGGTGGGGGAGCAGTTCTTC. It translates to CASSRPSGGVGEQFF.

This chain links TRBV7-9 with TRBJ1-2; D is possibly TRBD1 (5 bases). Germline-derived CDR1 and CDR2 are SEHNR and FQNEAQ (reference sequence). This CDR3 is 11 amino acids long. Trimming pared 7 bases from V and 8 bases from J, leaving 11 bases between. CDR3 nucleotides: TGTGCCAGCAAGGACACCCACGGCTACACCTTC. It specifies CASKDTHGYTF.

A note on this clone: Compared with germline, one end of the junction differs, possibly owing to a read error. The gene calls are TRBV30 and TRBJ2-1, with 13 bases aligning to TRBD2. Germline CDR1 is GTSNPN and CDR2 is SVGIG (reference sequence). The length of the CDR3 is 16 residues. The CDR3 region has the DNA TGTGCCTGGAGGGGGACTAGCGGGGCGTCCTCCAATGAGCAGTTCTTC. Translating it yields CAWRGTSGASSNEQFF.

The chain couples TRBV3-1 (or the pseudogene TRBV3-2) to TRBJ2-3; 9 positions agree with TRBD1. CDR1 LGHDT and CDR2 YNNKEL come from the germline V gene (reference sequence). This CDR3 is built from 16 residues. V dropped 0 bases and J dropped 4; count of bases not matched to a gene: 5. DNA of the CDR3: TGTGCCAGCAGCCAAGAAGGGACAGGGCTCTCAGATACGCAGTATTTT. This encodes CASSQEGTGLSDTQYF.

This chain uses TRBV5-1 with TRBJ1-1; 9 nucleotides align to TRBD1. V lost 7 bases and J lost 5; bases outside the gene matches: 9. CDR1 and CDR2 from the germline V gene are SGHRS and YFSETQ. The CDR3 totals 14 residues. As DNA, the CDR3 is TGCGCCAGCTCCATAGGACAGGGGAGGACTGAAGCTTTCTTT. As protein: CASSIGQGRTEAFF. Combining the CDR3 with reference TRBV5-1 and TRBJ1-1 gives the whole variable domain KAGVTQTPRYLIKTRGQQVTLSCSPISGHRSVSWYQQTPGQGLQFLFEYFSETQRNKGNFPGRFSGRQFSNSRSEMNVSTLELGDSALYLCASSIGQGRTEAFFGQGTRLTVV.

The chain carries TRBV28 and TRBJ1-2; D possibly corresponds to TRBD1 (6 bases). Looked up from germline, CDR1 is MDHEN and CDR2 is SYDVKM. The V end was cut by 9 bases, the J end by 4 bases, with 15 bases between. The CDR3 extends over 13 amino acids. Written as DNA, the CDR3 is TGTGCCAGTATGACAGGAGACCTCTATGGCTACACCTTC. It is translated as CASMTGDLYGYTF.

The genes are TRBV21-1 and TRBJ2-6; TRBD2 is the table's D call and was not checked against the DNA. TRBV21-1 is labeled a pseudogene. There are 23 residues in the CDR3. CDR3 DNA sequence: TGTGCCAGCAGCAAAAGGCGGGAGGGCCGACATGGTCGGAGTGAGTCTGGGGCCAACGTCCTGACTTTC. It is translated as CASSKRREGRHGRSESGANVLTF.

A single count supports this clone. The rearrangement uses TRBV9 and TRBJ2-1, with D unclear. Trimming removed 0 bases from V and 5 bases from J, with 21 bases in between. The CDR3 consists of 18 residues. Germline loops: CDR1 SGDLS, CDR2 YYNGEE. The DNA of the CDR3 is TGTGCCAGCAGCGTAGGGGCGAACTCCGGCAAAGAAAACAATGAGCAGTTCTTC. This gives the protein CASSVGANSGKENNEQFF.

CDR3 sequence: CASGTPASGYTF. The CDR3 DNA reads as TGTGCCTCCGGGACACCTGCTAGCGGCTACACCTTC. The chain has TRBV6-5 and TRBJ1-2; possibly TRBD1 for D (6 bases). The V gene lost 11 bases and the J gene lost 8 bases, with 18 bases spanning the gap. The germline CDR1 and CDR2 sequences are MNHEY and SVGAGI. The CDR3 covers 12 residues.

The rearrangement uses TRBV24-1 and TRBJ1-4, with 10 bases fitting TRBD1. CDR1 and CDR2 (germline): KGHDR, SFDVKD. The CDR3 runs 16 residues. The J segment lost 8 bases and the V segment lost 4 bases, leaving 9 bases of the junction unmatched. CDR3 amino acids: CATSDRGDRGGEKLFF. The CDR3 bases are TGTGCCACCAGTGACCGCGGGGACAGGGGTGGCGAAAAACTGTTTTTT.

The CDR3 coding sequence is TGTGCCAGCAGTGAGCTGGACTACAGCGAGATCAATGAGCAGTTCTTC. Its translation: CASSELDYSEINEQFF. V usage is TRBV2 and J usage is TRBJ2-1; weak D call: TRBD2 (6 bases). V was trimmed by 3 bases and J by 6 bases, leaving 18 bases between them. Germline V gene lookup returns CDR1 SNHLY and CDR2 FYNNEI. This CDR3 has 16 amino acids.

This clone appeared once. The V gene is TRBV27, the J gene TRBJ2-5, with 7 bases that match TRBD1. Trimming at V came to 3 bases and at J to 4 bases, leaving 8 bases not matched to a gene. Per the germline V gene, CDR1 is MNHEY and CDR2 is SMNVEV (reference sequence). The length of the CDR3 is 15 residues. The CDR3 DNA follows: TGTGCCAGCAGTTTTCAAGGGGGCGGTAGAGAGACCCAGTACTTC. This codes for CASSFQGGGRETQYF.

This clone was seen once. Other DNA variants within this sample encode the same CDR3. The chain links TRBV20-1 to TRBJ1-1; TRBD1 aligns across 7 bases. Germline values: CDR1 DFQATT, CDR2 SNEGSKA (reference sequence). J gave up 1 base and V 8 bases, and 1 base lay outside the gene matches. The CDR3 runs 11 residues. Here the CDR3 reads CSRQGNTEAFF. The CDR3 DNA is TGCAGTAGACAGGGGAACACTGAAGCTTTCTTT.